The sequence of this T cell receptor (beta chain) was determined in a study of OX40 agonist ivuxolimab in advanced cancers. This clone was seen only a few times. Libraries were prepared by immunoSEQ multiplex PCR; TCRdb keeps only in-frame clonotypes and omits some of them. Of about 53,000 clones listed, about 88% are singletons. CDR3 length equals 15 residues. V gave up 6 bases and J gave up 3 bases, with 17 bases separating them. Germline assignment: CDR1 WNHNN and CDR2 SYGVQD (reference sequence). The specimen was CD4+ or CD8+ T cells sorted from blood, collected in a trial of the OX40 agonist ivuxolimab. The clonotype was recovered from an adult with an advanced solid tumor such as melanoma, head and neck, liver or kidney cancer. This chain connects TRBV10-1 to TRBJ1-1, with D possibly matching TRBD1 (5 bases). For the CDR3, the DNA is TGCGCCAGCAGACCGACAGCAACCTTGTACACTGAAGCTTTCTTT. This gives the protein CASRPTATLYTEAFF.